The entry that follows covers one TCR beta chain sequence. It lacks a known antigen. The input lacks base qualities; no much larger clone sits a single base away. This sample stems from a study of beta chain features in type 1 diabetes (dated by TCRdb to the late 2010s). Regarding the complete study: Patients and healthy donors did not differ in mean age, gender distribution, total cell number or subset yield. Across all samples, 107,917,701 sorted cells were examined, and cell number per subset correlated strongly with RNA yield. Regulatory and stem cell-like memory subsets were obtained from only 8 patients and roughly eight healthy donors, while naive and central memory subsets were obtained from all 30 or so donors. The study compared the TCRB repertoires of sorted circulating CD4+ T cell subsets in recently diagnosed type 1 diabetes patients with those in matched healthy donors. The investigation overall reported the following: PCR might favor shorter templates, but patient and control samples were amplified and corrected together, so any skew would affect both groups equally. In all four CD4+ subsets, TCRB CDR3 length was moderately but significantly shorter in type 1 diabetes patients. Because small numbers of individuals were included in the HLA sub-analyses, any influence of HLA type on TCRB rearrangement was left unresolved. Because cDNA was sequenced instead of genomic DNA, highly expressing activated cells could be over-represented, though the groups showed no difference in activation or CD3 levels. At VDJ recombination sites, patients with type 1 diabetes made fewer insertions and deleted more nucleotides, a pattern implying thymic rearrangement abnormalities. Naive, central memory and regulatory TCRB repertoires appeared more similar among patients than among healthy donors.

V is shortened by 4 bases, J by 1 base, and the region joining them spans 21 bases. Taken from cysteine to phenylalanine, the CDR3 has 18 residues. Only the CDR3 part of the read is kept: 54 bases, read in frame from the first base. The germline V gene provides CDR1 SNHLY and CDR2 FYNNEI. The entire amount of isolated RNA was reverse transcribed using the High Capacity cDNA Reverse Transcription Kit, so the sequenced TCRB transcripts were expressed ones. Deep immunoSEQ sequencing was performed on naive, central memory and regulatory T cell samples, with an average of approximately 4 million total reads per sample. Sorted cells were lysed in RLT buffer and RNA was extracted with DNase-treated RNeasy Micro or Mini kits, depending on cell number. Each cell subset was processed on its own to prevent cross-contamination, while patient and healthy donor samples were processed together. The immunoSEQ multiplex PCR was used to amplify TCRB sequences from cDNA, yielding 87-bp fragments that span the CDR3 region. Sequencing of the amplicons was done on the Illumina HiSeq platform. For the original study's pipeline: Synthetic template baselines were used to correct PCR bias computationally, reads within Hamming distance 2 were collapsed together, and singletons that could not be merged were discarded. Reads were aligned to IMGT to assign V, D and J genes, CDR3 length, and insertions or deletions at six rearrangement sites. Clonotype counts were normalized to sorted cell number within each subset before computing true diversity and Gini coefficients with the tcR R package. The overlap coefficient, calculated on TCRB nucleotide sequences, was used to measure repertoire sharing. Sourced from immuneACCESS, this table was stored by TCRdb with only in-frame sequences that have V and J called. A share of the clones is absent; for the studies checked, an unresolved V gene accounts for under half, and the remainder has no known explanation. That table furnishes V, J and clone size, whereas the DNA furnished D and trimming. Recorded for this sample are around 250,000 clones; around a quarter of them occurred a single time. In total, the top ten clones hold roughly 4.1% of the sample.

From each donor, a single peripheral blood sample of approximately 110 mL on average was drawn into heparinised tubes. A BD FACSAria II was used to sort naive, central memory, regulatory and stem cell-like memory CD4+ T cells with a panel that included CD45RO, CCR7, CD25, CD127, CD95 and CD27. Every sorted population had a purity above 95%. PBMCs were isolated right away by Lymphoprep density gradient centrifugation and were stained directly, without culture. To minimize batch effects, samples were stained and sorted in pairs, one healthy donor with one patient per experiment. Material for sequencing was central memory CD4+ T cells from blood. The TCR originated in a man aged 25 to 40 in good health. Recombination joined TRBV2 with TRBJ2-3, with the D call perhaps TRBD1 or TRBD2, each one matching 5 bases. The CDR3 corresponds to CASSALFTGTLRTDTQYF. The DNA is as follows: TGTGCCAGCAGTGCCCTGTTCACCGGGACGCTTCGCACAGATACGCAGTATTTT.